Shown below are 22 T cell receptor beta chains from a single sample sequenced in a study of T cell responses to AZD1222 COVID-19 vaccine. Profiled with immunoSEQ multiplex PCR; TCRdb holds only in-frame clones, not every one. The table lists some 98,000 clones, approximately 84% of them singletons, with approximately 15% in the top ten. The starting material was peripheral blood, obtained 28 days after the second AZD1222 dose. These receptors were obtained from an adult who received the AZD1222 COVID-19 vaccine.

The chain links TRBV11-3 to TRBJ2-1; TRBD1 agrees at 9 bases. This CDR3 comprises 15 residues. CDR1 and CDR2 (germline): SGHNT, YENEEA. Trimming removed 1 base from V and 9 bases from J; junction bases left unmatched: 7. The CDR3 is CASSLGTGVVGEQFF. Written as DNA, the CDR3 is TGTGCCAGCAGCTTAGGGACAGGGGTCGTGGGTGAGCAGTTCTTC.

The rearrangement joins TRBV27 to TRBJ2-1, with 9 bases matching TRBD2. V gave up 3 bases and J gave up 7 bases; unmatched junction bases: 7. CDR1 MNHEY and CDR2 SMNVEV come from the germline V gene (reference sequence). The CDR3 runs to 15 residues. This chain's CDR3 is CASSFSSGMRNEQFF. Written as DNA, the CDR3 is TGTGCCAGCAGTTTTTCTAGCGGGATGAGGAATGAGCAGTTCTTC.

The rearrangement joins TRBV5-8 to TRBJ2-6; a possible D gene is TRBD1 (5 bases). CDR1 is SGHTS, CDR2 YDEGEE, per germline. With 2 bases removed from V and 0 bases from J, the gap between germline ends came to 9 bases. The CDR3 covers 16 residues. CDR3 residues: CASSFPGRSGANVLTF. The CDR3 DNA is TGTGCCAGCAGCTTTCCAGGGCGCTCTGGGGCCAACGTCCTGACTTTC.

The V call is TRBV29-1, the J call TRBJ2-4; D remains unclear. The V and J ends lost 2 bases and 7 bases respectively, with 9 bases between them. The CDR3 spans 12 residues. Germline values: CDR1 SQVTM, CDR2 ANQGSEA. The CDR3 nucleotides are TGCAGCGTTGAACGGCCTGGGAACATTCAGTACTTC. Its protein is CSVERPGNIQYF.

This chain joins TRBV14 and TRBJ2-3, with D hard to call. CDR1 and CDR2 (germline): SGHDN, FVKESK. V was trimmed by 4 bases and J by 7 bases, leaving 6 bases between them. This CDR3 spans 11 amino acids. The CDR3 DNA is TGTGCCAGCAGCCTAGGTTATACGCAGTATTTT. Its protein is CASSLGYTQYF.

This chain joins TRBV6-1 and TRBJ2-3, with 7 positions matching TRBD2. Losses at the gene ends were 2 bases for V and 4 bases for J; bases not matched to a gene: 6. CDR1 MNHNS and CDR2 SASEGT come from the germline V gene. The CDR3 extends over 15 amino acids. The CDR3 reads CASSETIGRADTQYF. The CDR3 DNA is TGTGCCAGCAGTGAAACGATAGGGAGGGCAGATACGCAGTATTTT.

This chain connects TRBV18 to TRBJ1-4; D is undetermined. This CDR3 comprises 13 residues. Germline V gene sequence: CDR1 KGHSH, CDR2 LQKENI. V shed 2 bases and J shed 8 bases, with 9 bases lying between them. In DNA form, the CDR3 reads TGTGCCAGCTCACCAAAGGCGGGGGAAAAACTGTTTTTT. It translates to CASSPKAGEKLFF.

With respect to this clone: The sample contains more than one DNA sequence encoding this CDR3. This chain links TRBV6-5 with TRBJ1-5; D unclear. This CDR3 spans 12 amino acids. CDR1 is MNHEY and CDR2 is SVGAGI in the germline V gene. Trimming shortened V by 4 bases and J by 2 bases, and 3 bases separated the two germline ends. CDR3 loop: CASSSGNQPQHF. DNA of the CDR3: TGTGCCAGCAGTTCCGGCAATCAGCCCCAGCATTTT.

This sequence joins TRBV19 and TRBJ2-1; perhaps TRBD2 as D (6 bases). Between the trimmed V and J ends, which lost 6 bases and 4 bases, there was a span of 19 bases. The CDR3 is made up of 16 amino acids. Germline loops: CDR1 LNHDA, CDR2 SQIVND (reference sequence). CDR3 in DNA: TGTGCCAGTAGCTCCCCCCCGGGAGCCGCGTACAATGAGCAGTTCTTC. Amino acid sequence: CASSSPPGAAYNEQFF.

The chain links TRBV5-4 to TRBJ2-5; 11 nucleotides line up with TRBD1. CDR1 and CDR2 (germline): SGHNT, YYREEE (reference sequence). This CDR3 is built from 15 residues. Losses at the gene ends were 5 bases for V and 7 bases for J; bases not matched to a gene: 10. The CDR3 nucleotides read TGTGCCAGCAGGCGGTGGGACAGGGGGTTCGGGACCCAGTACTTC. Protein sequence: CASRRWDRGFGTQYF.

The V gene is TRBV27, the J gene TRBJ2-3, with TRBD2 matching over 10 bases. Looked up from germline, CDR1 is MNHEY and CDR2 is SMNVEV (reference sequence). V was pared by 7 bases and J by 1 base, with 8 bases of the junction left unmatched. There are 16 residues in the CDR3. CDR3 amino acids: CASTLVGTSGTDTQYF. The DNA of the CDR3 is TGTGCCAGCACCCTTGTCGGGACTAGCGGCACAGATACGCAGTATTTT.

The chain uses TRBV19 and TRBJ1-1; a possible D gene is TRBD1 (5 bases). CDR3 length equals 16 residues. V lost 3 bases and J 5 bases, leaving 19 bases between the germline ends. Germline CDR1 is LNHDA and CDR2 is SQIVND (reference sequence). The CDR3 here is CASSMAGILSFTEAFF. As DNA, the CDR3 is TGTGCCAGTAGTATGGCAGGGATTTTATCCTTTACTGAAGCTTTCTTT.

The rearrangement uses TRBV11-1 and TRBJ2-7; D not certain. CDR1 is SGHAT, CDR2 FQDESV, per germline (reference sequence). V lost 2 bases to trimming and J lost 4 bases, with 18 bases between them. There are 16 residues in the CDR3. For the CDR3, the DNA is TGTGCCAGCAGCTTATCGTCGGGCAGTTCACTATACGAGCAGTACTTC. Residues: CASSLSSGSSLYEQYF. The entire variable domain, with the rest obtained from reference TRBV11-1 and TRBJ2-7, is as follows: EAEVAQSPRYKITEKSQAVAFWCDPISGHATLYWYRQILGQGPELLVQFQDESVVDDSQLPKDRFSAERLKGVDSTLKIQPAELGDSAMYLCASSLSSGSSLYEQYFGPGTRLTVT.

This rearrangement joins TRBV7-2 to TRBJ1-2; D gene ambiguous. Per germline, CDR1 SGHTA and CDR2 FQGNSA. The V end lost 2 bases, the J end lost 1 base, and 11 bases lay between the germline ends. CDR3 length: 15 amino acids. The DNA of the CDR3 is TGTGCCAGCAGCTTACCACAACAGCTTAACTATGGCTACACCTTC. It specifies CASSLPQQLNYGYTF.

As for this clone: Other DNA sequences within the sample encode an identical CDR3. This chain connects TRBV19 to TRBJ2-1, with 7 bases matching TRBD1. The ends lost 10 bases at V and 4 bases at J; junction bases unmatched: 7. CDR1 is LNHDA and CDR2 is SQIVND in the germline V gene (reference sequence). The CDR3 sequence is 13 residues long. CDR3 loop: CATRGRGYNEQFF. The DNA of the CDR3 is TGTGCCACAAGGGGCAGGGGGTACAATGAGCAGTTCTTC.

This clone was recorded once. CDR3 region: CASSYYSGSTDTQYF. As DNA, the CDR3 is TGTGCCAGCAGTTACTATTCAGGGAGCACAGATACGCAGTATTTT. V gene TRBV6-5 combines with J gene TRBJ2-3, with D possibly matching TRBD1 (5 bases). The ends were cut back, 1 base at V and 0 bases at J, with 8 bases in the middle. Germline assignment: CDR1 MNHEY and CDR2 SVGAGI. This CDR3 region has 15 residues.

The DNA for the CDR3 is TGTGCCAGCAGCCACACCGGCGAGCAGTACTTC. Its protein product is CASSHTGEQYF. This chain links TRBV6-2 or TRBV6-3 with TRBJ2-7, with D uncertain. V lost 6 bases to trimming and J lost 6 bases, with 9 bases between them. In germline, CDR1 is MNHEY, CDR2 SVGEGT. The CDR3 runs to 11 residues.

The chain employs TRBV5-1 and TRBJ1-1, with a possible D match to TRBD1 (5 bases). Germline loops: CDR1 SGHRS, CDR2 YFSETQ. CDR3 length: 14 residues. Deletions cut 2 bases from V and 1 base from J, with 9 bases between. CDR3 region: CASSFKDTNTEAFF. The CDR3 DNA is TGCGCCAGCAGCTTTAAGGACACGAACACTGAAGCTTTCTTT. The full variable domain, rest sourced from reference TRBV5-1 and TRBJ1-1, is KAGVTQTPRYLIKTRGQQVTLSCSPISGHRSVSWYQQTPGQGLQFLFEYFSETQRNKGNFPGRFSGRQFSNSRSEMNVSTLELGDSALYLCASSFKDTNTEAFFGQGTRLTVV.

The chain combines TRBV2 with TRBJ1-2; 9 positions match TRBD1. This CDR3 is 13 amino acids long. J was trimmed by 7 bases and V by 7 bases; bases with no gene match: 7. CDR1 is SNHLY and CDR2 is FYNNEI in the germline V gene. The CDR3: CASMQEQGAGYTF. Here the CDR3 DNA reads TGTGCCAGCATGCAGGAACAGGGGGCTGGCTACACCTTC.

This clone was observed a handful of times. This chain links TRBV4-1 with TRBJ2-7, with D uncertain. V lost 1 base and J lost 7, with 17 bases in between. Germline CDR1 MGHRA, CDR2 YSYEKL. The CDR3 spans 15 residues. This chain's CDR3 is CASSQAWQAAREQYF. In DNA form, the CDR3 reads TGCGCCAGCAGCCAAGCTTGGCAGGCCGCTAGGGAGCAGTACTTC.

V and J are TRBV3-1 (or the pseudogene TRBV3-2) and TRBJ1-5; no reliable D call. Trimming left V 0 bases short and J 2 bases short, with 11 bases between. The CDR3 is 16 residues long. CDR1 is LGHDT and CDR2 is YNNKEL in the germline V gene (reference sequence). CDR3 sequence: CASSQDSSSGNQPQHF. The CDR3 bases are TGTGCCAGCAGCCAAGACAGTTCCTCCGGCAATCAGCCCCAGCATTTT.

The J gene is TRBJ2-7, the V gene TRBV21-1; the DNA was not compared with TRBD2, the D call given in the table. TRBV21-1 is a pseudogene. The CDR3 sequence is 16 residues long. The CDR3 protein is CASSKGTGTSEYEQYF. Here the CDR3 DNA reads TGTGCCAGCAGCAAAGGAACCGGGACTAGCGAGTACGAGCAGTACTTC.